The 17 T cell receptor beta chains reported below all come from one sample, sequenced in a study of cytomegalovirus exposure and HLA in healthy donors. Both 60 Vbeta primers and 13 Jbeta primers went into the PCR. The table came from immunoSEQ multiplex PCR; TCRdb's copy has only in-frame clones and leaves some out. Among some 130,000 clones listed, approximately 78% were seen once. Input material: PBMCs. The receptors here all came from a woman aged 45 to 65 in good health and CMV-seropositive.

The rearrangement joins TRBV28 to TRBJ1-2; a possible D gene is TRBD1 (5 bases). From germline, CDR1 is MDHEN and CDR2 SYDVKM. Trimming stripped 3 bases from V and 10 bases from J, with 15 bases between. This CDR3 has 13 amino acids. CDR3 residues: CASSLSFGQSYTF. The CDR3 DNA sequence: TGTGCCAGCAGTTTGTCGTTCGGACAATCCTACACCTTC.

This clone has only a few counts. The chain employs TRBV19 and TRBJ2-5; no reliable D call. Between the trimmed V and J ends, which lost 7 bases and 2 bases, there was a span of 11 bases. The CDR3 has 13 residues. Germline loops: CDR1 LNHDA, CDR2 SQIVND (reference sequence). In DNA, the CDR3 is TGTGCCAGTAATAGCCCGGCTCAAGAGACCCAGTACTTC. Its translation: CASNSPAQETQYF.

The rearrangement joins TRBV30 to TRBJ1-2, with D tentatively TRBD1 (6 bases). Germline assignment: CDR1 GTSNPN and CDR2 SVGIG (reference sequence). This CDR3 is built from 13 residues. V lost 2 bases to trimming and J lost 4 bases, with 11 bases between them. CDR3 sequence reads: CAWSYGGAYGYTF. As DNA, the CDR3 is TGTGCCTGGAGTTATGGGGGCGCCTATGGCTACACCTTC.

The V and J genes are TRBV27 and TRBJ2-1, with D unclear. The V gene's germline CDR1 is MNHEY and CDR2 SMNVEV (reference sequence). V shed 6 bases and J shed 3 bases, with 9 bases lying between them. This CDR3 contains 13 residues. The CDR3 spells CASSRPSYNEQFF. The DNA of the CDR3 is TGTGCCAGCAGCCGTCCTAGCTACAATGAGCAGTTCTTC.

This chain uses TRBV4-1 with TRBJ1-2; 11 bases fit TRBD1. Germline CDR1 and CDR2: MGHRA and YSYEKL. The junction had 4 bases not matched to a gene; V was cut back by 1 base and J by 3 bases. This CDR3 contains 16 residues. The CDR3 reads CASSQVRGQGDYGYTF. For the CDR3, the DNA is TGCGCCAGCAGCCAAGTGAGGGGACAGGGGGACTATGGCTACACCTTC.

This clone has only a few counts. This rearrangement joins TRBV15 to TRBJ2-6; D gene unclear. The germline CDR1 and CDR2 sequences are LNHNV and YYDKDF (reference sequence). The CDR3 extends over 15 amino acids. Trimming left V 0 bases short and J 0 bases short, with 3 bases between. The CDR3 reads CATSRDRSGANVLTF. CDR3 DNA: TGTGCCACCAGCAGAGACCGCTCTGGGGCCAACGTCCTGACTTTC.

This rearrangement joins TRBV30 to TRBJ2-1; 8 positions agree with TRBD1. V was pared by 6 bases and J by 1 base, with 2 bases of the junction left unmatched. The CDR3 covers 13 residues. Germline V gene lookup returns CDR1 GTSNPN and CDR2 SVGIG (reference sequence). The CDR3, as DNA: TGTGCCTGTACAGGGGGGTCCTACAATGAGCAGTTCTTC. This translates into CACTGGSYNEQFF.

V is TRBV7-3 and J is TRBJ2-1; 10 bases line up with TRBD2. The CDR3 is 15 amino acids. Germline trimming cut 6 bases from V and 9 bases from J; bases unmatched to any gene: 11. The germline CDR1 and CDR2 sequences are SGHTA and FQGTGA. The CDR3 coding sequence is TGTGCCAGCAGTAGCAGCGGGGGGGCTTGGGCTGAGCAGTTCTTC. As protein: CASSSSGGAWAEQFF.

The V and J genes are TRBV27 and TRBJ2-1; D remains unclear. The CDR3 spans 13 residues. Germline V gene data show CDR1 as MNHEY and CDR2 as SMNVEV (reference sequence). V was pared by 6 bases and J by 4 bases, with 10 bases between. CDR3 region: CASSLALYNEQFF. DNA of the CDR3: TGTGCCAGCAGCTTAGCCCTATACAATGAGCAGTTCTTC.

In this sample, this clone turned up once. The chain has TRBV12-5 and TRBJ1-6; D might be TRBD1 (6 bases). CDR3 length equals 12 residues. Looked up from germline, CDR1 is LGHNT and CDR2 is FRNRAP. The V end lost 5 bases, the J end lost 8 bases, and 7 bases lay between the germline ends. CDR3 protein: CASGTGYSPLHF. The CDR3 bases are TGTGCTAGTGGTACAGGGTATTCACCCCTCCACTTT.

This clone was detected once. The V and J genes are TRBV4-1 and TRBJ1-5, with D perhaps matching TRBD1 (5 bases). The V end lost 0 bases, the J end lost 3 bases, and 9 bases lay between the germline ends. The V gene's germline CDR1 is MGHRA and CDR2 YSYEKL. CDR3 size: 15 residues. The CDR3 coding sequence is TGCGCCAGCAGCCAAGATCCCAGGGCCAATCAGCCCCAGCATTTT. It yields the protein CASSQDPRANQPQHF.

The CDR3, as DNA: TGTGCCAGCAGTGGGTGGGTGATAGCGGGGGGCCTGGGCACAGATACGCAGTATTTT. Its protein product is CASSGWVIAGGLGTDTQYF. V usage is TRBV6-1 and J usage is TRBJ2-3; 10 bases map to TRBD2. The CDR3 is made up of 19 amino acids. The junction had 14 bases not matched to a gene; V was cut back by 4 bases and J by 1 base. The V gene's germline CDR1 is MNHNS and CDR2 SASEGT.

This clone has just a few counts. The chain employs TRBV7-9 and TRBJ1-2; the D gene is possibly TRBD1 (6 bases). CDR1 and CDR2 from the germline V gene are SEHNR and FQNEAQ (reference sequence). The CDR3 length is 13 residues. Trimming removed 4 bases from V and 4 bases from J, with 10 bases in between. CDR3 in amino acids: CASSSQGFYGYTF. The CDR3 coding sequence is TGTGCCAGCAGCTCACAGGGCTTCTATGGCTACACCTTC.

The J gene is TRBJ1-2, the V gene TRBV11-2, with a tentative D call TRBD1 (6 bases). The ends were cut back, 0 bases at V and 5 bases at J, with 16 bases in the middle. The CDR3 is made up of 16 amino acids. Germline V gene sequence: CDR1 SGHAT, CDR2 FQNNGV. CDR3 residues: CASSLDPTGIYYGYTF. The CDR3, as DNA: TGTGCCAGCAGCTTAGACCCTACAGGGATTTATTATGGCTACACCTTC. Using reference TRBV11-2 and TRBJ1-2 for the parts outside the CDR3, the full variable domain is EAGVAQSPRYKIIEKRQSVAFWCNPISGHATLYWYQQILGQGPKLLIQFQNNGVVDDSQLPKDRFSAERLKGVDSTLKIQPAKLEDSAVYLCASSLDPTGIYYGYTFGSGTRLTVV.

CDR3 DNA: TGTGCCAGCAGCTCCGAACAGGGGGATACCAATCAGCCCCAGCATTTT. This gives the protein CASSSEQGDTNQPQHF. J is TRBJ1-5 and V is TRBV7-8; 8 bases are shared with TRBD1. Trimming at V came to 4 bases and at J to 3 bases, leaving 8 bases not matched to a gene. The CDR3 loop spans 16 amino acids. Germline CDR1 and CDR2: SGHVS and FQNEAQ.

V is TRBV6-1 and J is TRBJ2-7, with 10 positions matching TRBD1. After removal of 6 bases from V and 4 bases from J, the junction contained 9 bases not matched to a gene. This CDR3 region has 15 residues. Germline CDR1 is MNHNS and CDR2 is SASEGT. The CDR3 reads CASSLTGGASYEQYF. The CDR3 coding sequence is TGTGCCAGCAGCTTGACAGGGGGCGCCTCTTACGAGCAGTACTTC.

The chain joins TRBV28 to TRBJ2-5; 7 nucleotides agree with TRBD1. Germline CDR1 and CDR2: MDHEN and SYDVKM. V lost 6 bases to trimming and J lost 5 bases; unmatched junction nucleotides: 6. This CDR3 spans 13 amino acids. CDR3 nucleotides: TGTGCCAGCAGCATACAGGGGCGGGAGACCCAGTACTTC. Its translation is CASSIQGRETQYF.